This record covers a single T cell receptor (beta chain). Its specificity is unknown. This specimen includes other DNA sequences encoding the same CDR3. V shed 4 bases, J shed 4 bases, and the junction held 5 bases outside the gene matches. Germline V gene lookup returns CDR1 SGHRS and CDR2 YFSETQ. The CDR3 runs to 14 residues. Primers included in the PCR were 60 Vbeta and 13 Jbeta primers. The assay was immunoSEQ multiplex PCR, and TCRdb's table has in-frame clones only and misses some. The repertoire holds about 110,000 clones, with roughly 86% as singletons. The entry originates in a study of cytomegalovirus exposure and HLA in healthy donors. Study-wide points: Rarity characterized most TCR sequences, yet some public TCRs appeared in many donors. Compared with the roughly 700-donor mean, an Asian-associated ancestry cluster reportedly had fewer N-insertions, according to a later analysis.

The chain recombines TRBV5-1 with TRBJ1-3, with 7 positions matching TRBD1. This TCR was sampled from a man aged 40-49 years in good health and CMV-seronegative. Sample: PBMCs. CDR3 DNA: TGCGCCAGCAGCCTGACAGGGTACGGAAACACCATATATTTT. This sequence encodes CASSLTGYGNTIYF.